Described below is a single T cell receptor beta chain sequence and its context. It has no known antigen specificity. No clone much larger than this one lies a single base away; base qualities are absent. This entry is derived from a study of T cell responses to AZD1222 COVID-19 vaccine (dated by TCRdb to the early 2020s). At the level of the whole study: TCR sequencing was performed for 230 to 250 trial participants, of whom approximately 200 were given two doses of AZD1222 and around 25 were given two doses of MenACWY control vaccine. Enrollment into the trials was organized by age into subgroups of 18-55, 56-69 and 70-plus years, and those subgroups contained around 150, 28 and 57 TCR-sequenced participants, respectively.

CDR1 MNHEY and CDR2 SVGAGI were looked up in the germline V gene. Trimming removed 4 bases from V and 1 base from J, leaving 14 bases between the germline ends. Including cysteine and phenylalanine, the CDR3 has 15 amino acids. Only the CDR3 DNA is retained, 45 bases long and in frame from the first base. The time point label for this specimen denotes: about 28 days (+/-7) after the second vaccine dose. AZD1222 recipients whose second dose came at about 4 weeks and those whose second dose came at about 12 weeks were combined into one group, since spike-specific TCR depth and breadth did not differ between the two schedules. Vaccinee samples were obtained from the UK trials COV001 and COV002, which included a single-blind randomized controlled phase 2/3 trial of AZD1222 (ChAdOx1 nCoV-19) in healthy adults. For TCRbeta chain sequencing, PBMC samples from trial participants were taken at day 0 and at day 28 after the second dose.

The CDR3 regions of human TCRbeta chains were analyzed by immunosequencing. In the source study's methods: Repertoire TCRs were matched against a reference library of SARS-CoV-2-specific TCRs generated with the MIRA antigen-specificity platform. Breadth meant the fraction of unique TCRs that were SARS-CoV-2-associated, whereas depth meant the fraction of total T cells that were SARS-CoV-2-associated. Using the MIRA data, each spike-specific TCR was assigned both to the spike region to which the TCR was reactive and to a CD4 or CD8 class. Log10-transformed breadth and depth values were compared by one-way ANOVA with Sidak's multiple comparisons tests. TCRdb provides this immuneACCESS table in a form limited to in-frame rearrangements. Some clones are lacking; in checked studies, under half of them reflect an unresolved V gene, and why the rest are absent is not known. From that table come the V and J calls and clone size; the DNA was used to work out D and trimming. The sample profile shows approximately 110,000 clones; roughly 85% of them were found once. The top ten hold just under 4.5% of the sample.

The paper as a whole reports these results and caveats: After two AZD1222 doses, spike-specific TCR breadth and depth were significantly higher than at day 0 and than in MenACWY recipients. The vaccine-associated CD4 TCRs covered the entire spike protein, and the dominant responses fell in regions 160-218 and 743-854. Nearly half of unique spike-specific TCRs reportedly recognized epitopes outside regions mutated in the B.1.351 and B.1.1.7 variants. Conclusions about previously exposed vaccinees were limited because only six or seven AZD1222 recipients were SARS-CoV-2 seropositive at baseline. Participants were mostly white British and included more females than males, and it was suggested by the authors that clonal diversity may have been underestimated. The 56-69-year group was small, and its depth increase did not reach significance, likely because of low power. Because no day 14 peak-response samples were available, repertoires were characterized only after the peak T cell response.

This TCR came from an adult who received the AZD1222 COVID-19 vaccine. Sequencing was performed on peripheral blood, taken 28 days after the second AZD1222 dose. Recombination joined TRBV6-5 with TRBJ2-7; the D gene is perhaps TRBD1, from 6 matching bases. The DNA is TGTGCCAGCAGTTCCCGCCCGGACAGTTCCTACGAGCAGTACTTC. Translated, it gives CASSSRPDSSYEQYF.